This record covers a single TCR beta chain. The sample comes from a study of shared clonotypes between healthy human individuals. CDR1 SNHLY and CDR2 FYNNEI come from the germline V gene. V lost 2 bases to trimming and J lost 2 bases; unmatched junction nucleotides: 8. The CDR3 consists of 17 residues. It was 150 to 250 ng DNA, about 30,000 T cell genomes, that sorted-subset replicate PCRs used. Sequenced by immunoSEQ multiplex PCR; TCRdb stores in-frame clones only, minus some. This table holds around 2.5 million clones, over 85% found once. Healthy HIV-negative adults with no recent acute infections or vaccinations were recruited as donors.

The sequencing input was naive CD4+ T cells from PBMCs. Stated subset: CD45RA+ positively selected. The chain uses TRBV2 and TRBJ2-3; 9 positions match TRBD2. This TCR derives from a young man in good health. Some clones in this sample may be carry-over from other donors' samples. In DNA, the CDR3 is TGTGCCAGCAGTGAACTCTGGCTAGCGGGAACCACAGATACGCAGTATTTT. As protein: CASSELWLAGTTDTQYF.